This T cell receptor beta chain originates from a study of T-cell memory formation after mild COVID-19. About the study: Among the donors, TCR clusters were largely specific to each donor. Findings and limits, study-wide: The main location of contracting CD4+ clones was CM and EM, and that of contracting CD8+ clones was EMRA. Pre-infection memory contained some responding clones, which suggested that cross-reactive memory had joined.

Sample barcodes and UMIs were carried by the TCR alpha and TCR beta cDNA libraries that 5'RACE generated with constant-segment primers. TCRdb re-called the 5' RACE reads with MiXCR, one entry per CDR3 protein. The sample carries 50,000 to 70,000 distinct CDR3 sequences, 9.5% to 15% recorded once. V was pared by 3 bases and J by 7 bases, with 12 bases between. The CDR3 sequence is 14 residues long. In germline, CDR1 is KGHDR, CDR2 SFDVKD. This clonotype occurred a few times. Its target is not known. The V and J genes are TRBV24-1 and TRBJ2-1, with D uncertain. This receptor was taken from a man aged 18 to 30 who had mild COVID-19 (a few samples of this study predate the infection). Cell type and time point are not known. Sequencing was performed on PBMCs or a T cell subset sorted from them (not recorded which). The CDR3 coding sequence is TGTGCCACCAGTGATCCAGATGATGGGAATGAGCAGTTCTTC. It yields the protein CATSDPDDGNEQFF.